The rows below give T cell receptor beta chains drawn from one sample of a study of control samples from healthy donors and cancer patients. TCRdb's copy holds only in-frame clones and misses some; the assay was immunoSEQ multiplex PCR. The table has under 30,000 clones, approximately 85% seen once; the top ten hold around 6.7%. The sequenced sample consisted of PBMCs. Receptors originate from a woman in her sixties or seventies with head and neck cancer. Both conserved end residues are part of each CDR3. The order of the fields is V gene, D gene, clone size, J gene, CDR3 DNA, CDR3 protein. The D gene is left open where the match is weak. The size field is filled for only some rows; it gives once, few, many or a size class.

>TRBV24-1|NA|NA|TRBJ2-2
TGTGCCACCACACAGGGAGGGGTGAGCACCGGGGAGCTGTTTTTT
CATTQGGVSTGELFF
>TRBV5-1|TRBD1|NA|TRBJ2-3
TGCGCCAGCAGCTTCTCAGGGGGAAGCACAGATACGCAGTATTTT
CASSFSGGSTDTQYF
>TRBV4-2|TRBD2|NA|TRBJ2-1
TGTGCCAGCAGCCAAGTCTCTAGCGGGGGGGCAGATGAGCAGTTCTTC
CASSQVSSGGADEQFF
>TRBV7-6|TRBD2|NA|TRBJ2-1
TGTGCCAGCAGCTTATCGAGCGGGAGTCCCAATGAGCAGTTCTTC
CASSLSSGSPNEQFF
>TRBV6-2/TRBV6-3|TRBD2|NA|TRBJ2-1
TGTGCCAGCAGCAGTAGCGGGAGTTACAATGAGCGGTTCTTC
CASSSSGSYNERFF
>TRBV9|TRBD1|NA|TRBJ2-6
TGTGCCAGCAGCGTAGAGGGGACAGGGGGCGCCCCTGGGGCCAACGTCCTGACTTTC
CASSVEGTGGAPGANVLTF
>TRBV7-8|NA|NA|TRBJ2-2
TGTGCCAGCAGCTTAGTACAGGGCGCGAACACCGGGGAGCTGTTTTTT
CASSLVQGANTGELFF
>TRBV7-8|NA|NA|TRBJ1-1
TGTGCCAGCAGCTTAGTCGGGAACCAGCCCGAAGCTTTCTTT
CASSLVGNQPEAFF
>TRBV3-1/TRBV3-2|NA|NA|TRBJ1-2
TGTGCCACCGCGGCAGAAGCTAACTATGGCTACACCTTC
CATAAEANYGYTF
>TRBV5-1|TRBD1|NA|TRBJ1-1
TGCGCCAGCAGCCTTGACAGGGCGGGCACTGAAGCTTTCTTT
CASSLDRAGTEAFF
>TRBV2|TRBD1|few|TRBJ2-7
TGTGCCAGCAGGCTGACAGGGTACGAGCAGTACTTC
CASRLTGYEQYF
>TRBV5-6|NA|NA|TRBJ2-3
TGTGCCAGCAGCTCTGATCTCGGCAGGGGCACAGATACGCAGTATTTT
CASSSDLGRGTDTQYF
>TRBV12-1|NA|NA|TRBJ2-7
TGTGCCAGCAGCTTTGATCACGGGGCACACTCCTACGAGCAGTACTTC
CASSFDHGAHSYEQYF
>TRBV9|NA|few|TRBJ2-5
TGTGCCAGCAGCGTTGCCGGGGGGCCCCAAGAGACCCAGTACTTC
CASSVAGGPQETQYF
>TRBV7-3|NA|once|TRBJ1-1
TGTGCCAGCAGCCTAAGTCACAGAAACACTGAAGCTTTCTTT
CASSLSHRNTEAFF
>TRBV5-6|NA|NA|TRBJ1-5
TGTGCCAGCAGCTTGGGAAGGCGGGGGAGCAATCAGCCCCAGCATTTT
CASSLGRRGSNQPQHF
>TRBV5-4|NA|once|TRBJ1-1
TGTGCCAGCAGCTGGGACCGGGACACTGAAGCTTTCTTT
CASSWDRDTEAFF
>TRBV6-5|TRBD1|once|TRBJ1-1
TGTGCCACCCCTAAGGAGGGGGCTGGCACTGAAGCTTTCTTT
CATPKEGAGTEAFF
>TRBV30|NA|few|TRBJ1-2
TGTGCCTGGAGTCCCGGGGACGGTCCAACTTATGGCTACACCTTC
CAWSPGDGPTYGYTF
>TRBV6-2/TRBV6-3|TRBD2|NA|TRBJ2-1
TGTGCCAGCAGTTTAGGAACTAGCGGGGACTTCTCCTACAATGAGCAGTTCTTC
CASSLGTSGDFSYNEQFF
>TRBV7-8|NA|NA|TRBJ1-1
TGTGCCAGCAGCTACGGGACACAGAACACTGAAGCTTTCTTT
CASSYGTQNTEAFF
>TRBV12-3/TRBV12-4|NA|NA|TRBJ1-2
TGTGCCAGCAGAAGAGGGACTAGTGGCTACACCTTC
CASRRGTSGYTF
>TRBV11-2|TRBD1|NA|TRBJ2-7
TGTGCCAGCAGCGCAACAGGGGGTTCGTCGGAGCAGTACTTC
CASSATGGSSEQYF
>TRBV12-3/TRBV12-4|NA|NA|TRBJ2-7
TGTGCCAGCAGTCCCCGGACGTCCGAGCAGTACTTC
CASSPRTSEQYF
>TRBV11-3|NA|NA|TRBJ1-2
TGTGCCAGCAGCTCGGACTCTGGTTATGGCTACACCTTC
CASSSDSGYGYTF
>TRBV2|TRBD1|few|TRBJ1-5
TGTGCCAGCAGAAAGGACAGGGGGTATCAGCCCCAGCATTTT
CASRKDRGYQPQHF
>TRBV7-9|NA|NA|TRBJ2-3
TGTGCCAGCAGCTTAGGCGACAGATATTACACAGATACGCAGTATTTT
CASSLGDRYYTDTQYF
>TRBV5-1|NA|NA|TRBJ2-7
TGCGCCAGCAGCTTGGCCTCCACCCCGGGACGGACCTACGAGCAGTACTTC
CASSLASTPGRTYEQYF
>TRBV7-9|NA|NA|TRBJ1-2
TGTGCCAGCAGCTTTGGGACACCTCCCAACTATGGCTACACCTTC
CASSFGTPPNYGYTF
>TRBV11-2|TRBD2|few|TRBJ2-7
TGTGCCAGCAGCTTAGAACCGGGACTAGCGAGCGAGCAGTACTTC
CASSLEPGLASEQYF
>TRBV18|NA|NA|TRBJ2-7
TGTGCCAGCTCACCAAACCAGGCCTACGAGCAGTACTTC
CASSPNQAYEQYF
>TRBV3-1/TRBV3-2|NA|NA|TRBJ1-4
TGTGCCAGCAGCCAAGGGGGCCGACTGTTTTTT
CASSQGGRLFF
>TRBV7-2|TRBD2|NA|TRBJ2-1
TGTGCCAGCAGCTCAAGAACTAGCGGGGACTACAATGAGCAGTTCTTC
CASSSRTSGDYNEQFF
>TRBV5-8|NA|NA|TRBJ1-1
TGTGCCAGCAGCTTGGTTTTAACGGCCGCTTATAACACTGAAGCTTTCTTT
CASSLVLTAAYNTEAFF
>TRBV6-5|NA|few|TRBJ1-6
TGTGCCAGCAGTTACGCGTTGTCACCCCTCCACTTT
CASSYALSPLHF
>TRBV30|NA|NA|TRBJ2-2
TGTGCCTGGAGGGGTCTGGGGAACACCGGGGAGCTGTTTTTT
CAWRGLGNTGELFF
>TRBV14|NA|once|TRBJ2-2
TGTGCCAGCAGCCACCGAGCGAACACCGGGGAGCTGTTTTTT
CASSHRANTGELFF
>TRBV21-1|NA|NA|TRBJ2-2
TGTGCCAGCAGCAAAGGCGGCGGGAGGGTTGAGGCCGGGGAGCTGTTTTTT
CASSKGGGRVEAGELFF
>TRBV7-5|NA|NA|TRBJ1-2
TGTGCCAGAAGCCAAGGACAGGGGTGTAACTATGGCTACACCTTC
CARSQGQGCNYGYTF
>TRBV11-2|TRBD2|NA|TRBJ2-3
TGTGCCAGCAGCAGCGGACTAGCGCTTAGCACAGATACGCAGTATTTT
CASSSGLALSTDTQYF
>TRBV21-1|NA|NA|TRBJ1-5
TGTGCCAGCAGCACCCAGGGTTTTAGCAATCAGCCCCAGCATTTT
CASSTQGFSNQPQHF
>TRBV7-8|TRBD1|once|TRBJ1-2
TGTGCCAGCAGCTTCCCCACAGGGGCCTGGGGCTACACCTTC
CASSFPTGAWGYTF
>TRBV7-8|NA|NA|TRBJ2-3
TGTGCCAGCAGCTTACCCCCTTTTAGGCGGAGCTACACAGATACGCAGTATTTT
CASSLPPFRRSYTDTQYF
>TRBV12-3/TRBV12-4|NA|NA|TRBJ1-2
TGTGCCAGCAGTTTTCGCCGGTTGGATGGCTACACCTTC
CASSFRRLDGYTF